The clone carrying this TCR beta chain was detected only a few times. The data stem from a study of T-cell memory formation after mild COVID-19. The CDR3 has 13 residues. The germline V and J ends were trimmed by 5 bases and 6 bases, with 11 bases remaining between them. The germline gives CDR1 SEHNR, CDR2 FQNEAQ (reference sequence). Constant-segment primers were used for 5'RACE, and the resulting TCR alpha and TCR beta cDNA libraries carried sample barcodes and UMIs. TCRdb analysed the 5' RACE reads with MiXCR anew, one entry per CDR3 protein. Of approximately 300,000 distinct CDR3 sequences in the sample, around a sixth were seen once.

The specimen was PBMCs or a T cell subset sorted from them (not recorded which). The clonotype was recovered from a man aged 18 to 29 who had mild COVID-19 (a few samples of this study predate the infection). Cell type and time point are not known. This sequence joins TRBV7-9 and TRBJ1-5; D unresolved. The chain's CDR3 is CASSRGGGQPQHF. CDR3 DNA sequence: TGTGCCAGCAGCCGGGGAGGCGGTCAGCCCCAGCATTTT.